This TCR beta chain was found in a study of CD8 T cells in Susac syndrome. The authors reverse transcribed roughly 0.5 to 1 ug RNA with random hexamers. MiXCR was run by TCRdb on the immunoSEQ multiplex PCR reads, yielding one entry per CDR3 protein. Of fewer than 300,000 distinct CDR3 sequences in the sample, roughly 81% were seen once. CDR1 is SQVTM, CDR2 ANQGSEA, per germline. The CDR3 loop spans 15 amino acids. Germline trimming cut 6 bases from V and 0 bases from J; bases unmatched to any gene: 10. This clonotype has only a few counts. The sequence was collected from a human donor with multiple sclerosis. Sequencing used CD8+ T cells from PBMCs. The V gene is TRBV29-1, the J gene TRBJ2-7; 8 nucleotides line up with TRBD1. CDR3: CSVRGGQVASYEQYF. The CDR3 DNA is TGCAGCGTCCGAGGGGGACAGGTCGCCTCCTACGAGCAGTACTTC.